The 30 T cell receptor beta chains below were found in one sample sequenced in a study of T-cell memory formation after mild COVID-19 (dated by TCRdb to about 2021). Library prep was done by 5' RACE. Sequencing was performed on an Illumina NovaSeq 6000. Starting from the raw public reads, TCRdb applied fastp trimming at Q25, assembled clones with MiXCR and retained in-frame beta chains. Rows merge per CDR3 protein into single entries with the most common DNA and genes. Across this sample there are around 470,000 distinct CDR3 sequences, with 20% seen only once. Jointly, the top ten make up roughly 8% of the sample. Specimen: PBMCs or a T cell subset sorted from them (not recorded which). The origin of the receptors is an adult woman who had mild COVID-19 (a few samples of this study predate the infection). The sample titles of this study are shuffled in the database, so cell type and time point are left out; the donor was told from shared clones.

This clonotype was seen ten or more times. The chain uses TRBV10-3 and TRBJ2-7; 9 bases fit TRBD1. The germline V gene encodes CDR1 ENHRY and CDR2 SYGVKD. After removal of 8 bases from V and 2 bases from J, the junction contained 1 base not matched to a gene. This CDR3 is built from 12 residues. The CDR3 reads CAIGTGTYEQYF. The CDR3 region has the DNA TGTGCCATCGGGACAGGGACCTACGAGCAGTACTTC.

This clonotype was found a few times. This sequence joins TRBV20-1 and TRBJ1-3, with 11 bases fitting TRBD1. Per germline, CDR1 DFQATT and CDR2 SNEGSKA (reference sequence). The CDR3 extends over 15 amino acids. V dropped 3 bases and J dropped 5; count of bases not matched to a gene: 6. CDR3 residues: CSARRTGGARNTIYF. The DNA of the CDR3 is TGCAGTGCTAGGAGGACAGGGGGCGCGAGAAACACCATATATTTT.

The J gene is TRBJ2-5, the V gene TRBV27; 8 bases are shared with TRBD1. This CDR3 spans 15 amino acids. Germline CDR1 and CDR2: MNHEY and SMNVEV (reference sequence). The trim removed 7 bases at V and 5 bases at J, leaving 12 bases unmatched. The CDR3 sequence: CASKKRDRQGETQYF. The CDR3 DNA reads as TGTGCCAGCAAGAAGAGGGACAGGCAGGGGGAGACCCAGTACTTC.

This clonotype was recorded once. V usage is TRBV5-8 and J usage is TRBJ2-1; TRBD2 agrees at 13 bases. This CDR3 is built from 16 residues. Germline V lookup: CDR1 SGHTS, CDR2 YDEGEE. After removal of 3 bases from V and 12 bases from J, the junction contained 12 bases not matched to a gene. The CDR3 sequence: CASSSSSWTSGSRQFF. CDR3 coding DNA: TGTGCCAGCAGCTCCTCTTCGTGGACTAGCGGGAGTAGGCAGTTCTTC.

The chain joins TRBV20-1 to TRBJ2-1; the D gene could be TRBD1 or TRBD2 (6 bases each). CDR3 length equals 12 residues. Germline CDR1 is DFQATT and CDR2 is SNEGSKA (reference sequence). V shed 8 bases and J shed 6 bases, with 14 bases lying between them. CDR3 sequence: CSTRGLINEQFF. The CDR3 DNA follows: TGCAGTACCAGGGGACTGATCAATGAGCAGTTCTTC.

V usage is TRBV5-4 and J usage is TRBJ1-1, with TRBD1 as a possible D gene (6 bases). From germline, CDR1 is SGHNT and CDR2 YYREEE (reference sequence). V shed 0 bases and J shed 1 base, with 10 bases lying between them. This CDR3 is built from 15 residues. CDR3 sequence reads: CASSLGGLGNTEAFF. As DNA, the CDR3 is TGTGCCAGCAGCTTGGGGGGGCTCGGGAACACTGAAGCTTTCTTT.

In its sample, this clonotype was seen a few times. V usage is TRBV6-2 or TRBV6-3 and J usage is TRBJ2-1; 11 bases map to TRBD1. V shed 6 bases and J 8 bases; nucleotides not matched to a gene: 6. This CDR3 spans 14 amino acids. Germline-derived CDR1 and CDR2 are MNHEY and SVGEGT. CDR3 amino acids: CASSRTGGLYEQFF. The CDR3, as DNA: TGTGCCAGCAGCAGGACAGGGGGCCTCTATGAGCAGTTCTTC.

CDR3 loop: CASSLDSAPGNTIYF. CDR3 DNA sequence: TGTGCCAGCAGCCTCGACAGCGCCCCTGGAAACACCATATATTTT. The chain has TRBV7-2 and TRBJ1-3; TRBD1 is a possible D gene (5 bases). This CDR3 spans 15 amino acids. The germline gives CDR1 SGHTA, CDR2 FQGNSA. V lost 5 bases to trimming and J lost 2 bases, with 13 bases between them.

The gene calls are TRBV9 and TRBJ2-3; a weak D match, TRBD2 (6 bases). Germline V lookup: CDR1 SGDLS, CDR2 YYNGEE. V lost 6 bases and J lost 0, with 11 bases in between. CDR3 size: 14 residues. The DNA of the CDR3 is TGTGCCAGCACCGTCGGGGGTAGCACAGATACGCAGTATTTT. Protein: CASTVGGSTDTQYF.

CDR3 in amino acids: CASSYATASTEAFF. The CDR3 DNA sequence: TGTGCCAGCAGTTATGCAACGGCAAGCACTGAAGCTTTCTTT. The chain carries TRBV27 and TRBJ1-1, with unresolved D. V dropped 4 bases and J dropped 4 bases, with 13 bases sitting between them. The CDR3 consists of 14 residues. Per germline, CDR1 MNHEY and CDR2 SMNVEV (reference sequence).

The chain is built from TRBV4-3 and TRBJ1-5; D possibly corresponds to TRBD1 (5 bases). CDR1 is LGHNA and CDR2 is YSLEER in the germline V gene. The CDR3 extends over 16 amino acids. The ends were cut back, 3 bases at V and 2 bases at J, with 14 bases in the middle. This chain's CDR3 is CASSQGVGDRNQPQHF. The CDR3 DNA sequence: TGCGCCAGCAGCCAGGGTGTGGGGGATCGCAATCAGCCCCAGCATTTT.

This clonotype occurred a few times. CDR3 region: CASSLGPDGRLGTDTQYF. In DNA, the CDR3 is TGTGCCAGCAGCTTGGGTCCGGACGGACGTCTCGGCACAGATACGCAGTATTTT. The chain combines TRBV5-6 with TRBJ2-3; D not resolved. Germline lookup yields CDR1 SGHDT and CDR2 YYEEEE. Trimming removed 0 bases from V and 1 base from J, with 18 bases in between. The CDR3 length is 18 residues.

The CDR3: CASSPGNSLSYEQYF. The CDR3 DNA follows: TGTGCCAGCTCACCCGGGAACAGCCTCTCCTACGAGCAGTACTTC. The gene calls are TRBV18 and TRBJ2-7; the D gene is possibly TRBD2 (5 bases). V gave up 3 bases and J gave up 0 bases, with 12 bases separating them. The CDR3 spans 15 residues. Looked up from germline, CDR1 is KGHSH and CDR2 is LQKENI. The entire variable domain, with the rest obtained from reference TRBV18 and TRBJ2-7, is as follows: NAGVMQNPRHLVRRRGQEARLRCSPMKGHSHVYWYRQLPEEGLKFMVYLQKENIIDESGMPKERFSAEFPKEGPSILRIQQVVRGDSAAYFCASSPGNSLSYEQYFGPGTRLTVT.

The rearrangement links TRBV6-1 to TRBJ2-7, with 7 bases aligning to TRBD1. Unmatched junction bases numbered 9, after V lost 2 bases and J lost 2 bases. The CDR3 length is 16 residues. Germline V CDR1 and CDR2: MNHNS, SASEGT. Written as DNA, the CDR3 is TGTGCCAGCAGTGAATTTCCCGGACAGGTAACCTACGAGCAGTACTTC. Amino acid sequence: CASSEFPGQVTYEQYF.

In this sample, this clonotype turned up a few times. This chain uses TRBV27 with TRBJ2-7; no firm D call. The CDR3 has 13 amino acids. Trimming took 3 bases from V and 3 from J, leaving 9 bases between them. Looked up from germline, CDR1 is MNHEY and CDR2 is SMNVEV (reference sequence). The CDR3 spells CASSFGNRYEQYF. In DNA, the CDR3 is TGTGCCAGCAGTTTTGGGAACCGCTACGAGCAGTACTTC.

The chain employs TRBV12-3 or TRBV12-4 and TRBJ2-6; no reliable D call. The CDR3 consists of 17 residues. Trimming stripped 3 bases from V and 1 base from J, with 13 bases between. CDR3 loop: CASSLRSWASGANVLTF. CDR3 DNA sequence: TGTGCCAGCAGTTTGAGGTCCTGGGCGTCTGGGGCCAACGTCCTGACTTTC.

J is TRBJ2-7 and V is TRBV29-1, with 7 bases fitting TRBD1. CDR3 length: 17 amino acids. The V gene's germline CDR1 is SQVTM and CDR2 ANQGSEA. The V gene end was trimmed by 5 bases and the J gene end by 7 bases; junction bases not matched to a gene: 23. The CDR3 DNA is TGCAGCGTTCAACTGAGTTTTGGGACAGAGGTTTTCGGAGAGCAGTACTTC. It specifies CSVQLSFGTEVFGEQYF.

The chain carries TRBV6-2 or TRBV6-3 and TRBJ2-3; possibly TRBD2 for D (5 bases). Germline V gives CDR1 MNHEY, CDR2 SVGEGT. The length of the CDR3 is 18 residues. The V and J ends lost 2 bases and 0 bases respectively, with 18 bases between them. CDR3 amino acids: CASSYPRRASGSTDTQYF. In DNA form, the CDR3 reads TGTGCCAGCAGTTACCCTCGCCGGGCGTCGGGGAGCACAGATACGCAGTATTTT.

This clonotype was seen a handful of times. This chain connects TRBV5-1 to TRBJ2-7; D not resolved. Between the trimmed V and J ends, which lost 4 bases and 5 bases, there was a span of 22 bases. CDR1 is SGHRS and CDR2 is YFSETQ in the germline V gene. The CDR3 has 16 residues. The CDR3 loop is CASSLGTATAIDEQYF. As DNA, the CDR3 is TGCGCCAGCAGCCTTGGCACCGCTACAGCAATCGACGAGCAGTACTTC.

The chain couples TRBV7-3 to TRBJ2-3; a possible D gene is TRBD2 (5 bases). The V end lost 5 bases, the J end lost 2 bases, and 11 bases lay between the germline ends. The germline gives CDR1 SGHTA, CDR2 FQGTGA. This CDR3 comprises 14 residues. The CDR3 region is CASSPSGFTDTQYF. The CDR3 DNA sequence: TGTGCCAGCAGCCCATCGGGGTTCACAGATACGCAGTATTTT.

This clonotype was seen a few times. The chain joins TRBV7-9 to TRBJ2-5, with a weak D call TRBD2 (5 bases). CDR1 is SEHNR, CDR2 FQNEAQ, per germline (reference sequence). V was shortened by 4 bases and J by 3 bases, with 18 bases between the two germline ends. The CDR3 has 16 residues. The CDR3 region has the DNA TGTGCCAGCAGCTCTTCCCGGGGTATGACGGAAGAGACCCAGTACTTC. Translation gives CASSSSRGMTEETQYF.

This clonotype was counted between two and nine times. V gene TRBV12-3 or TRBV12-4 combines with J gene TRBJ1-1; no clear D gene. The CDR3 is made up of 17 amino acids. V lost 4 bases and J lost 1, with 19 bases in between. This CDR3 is CASSSIRRHVGNTEAFF. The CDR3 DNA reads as TGTGCCAGCAGTTCGATCCGGAGGCACGTAGGGAACACTGAAGCTTTCTTT.

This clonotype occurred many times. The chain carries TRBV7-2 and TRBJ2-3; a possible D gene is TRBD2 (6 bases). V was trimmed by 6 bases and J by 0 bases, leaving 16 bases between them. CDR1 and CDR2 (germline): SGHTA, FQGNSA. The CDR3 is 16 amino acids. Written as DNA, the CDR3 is TGTGCCAGCAGTCCTACGGCGGGAATTAGCACAGATACGCAGTATTTT. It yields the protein CASSPTAGISTDTQYF.

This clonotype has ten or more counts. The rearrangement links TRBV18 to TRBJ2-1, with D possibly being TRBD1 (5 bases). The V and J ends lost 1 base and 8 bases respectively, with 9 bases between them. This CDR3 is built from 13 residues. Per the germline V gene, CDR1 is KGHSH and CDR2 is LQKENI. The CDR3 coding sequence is TGTGCCAGCTCACCACAGGGGCTGGATGAGCAGTTCTTC. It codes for CASSPQGLDEQFF.

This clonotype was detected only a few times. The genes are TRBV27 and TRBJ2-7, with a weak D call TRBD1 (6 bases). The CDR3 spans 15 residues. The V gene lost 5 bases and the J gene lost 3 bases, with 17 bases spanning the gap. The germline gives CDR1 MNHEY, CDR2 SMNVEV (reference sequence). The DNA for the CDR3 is TGTGCCAGCAGTCCGATTAGTGACAGGAGCTACGAGCAGTACTTC. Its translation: CASSPISDRSYEQYF.

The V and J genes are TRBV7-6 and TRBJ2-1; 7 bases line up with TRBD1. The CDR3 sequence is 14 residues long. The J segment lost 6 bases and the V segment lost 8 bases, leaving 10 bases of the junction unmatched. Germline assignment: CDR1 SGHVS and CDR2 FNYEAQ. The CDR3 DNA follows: TGTGCCAGCGCTACCCGACAGGGTGTCAATGAGCAGTTCTTC. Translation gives CASATRQGVNEQFF.

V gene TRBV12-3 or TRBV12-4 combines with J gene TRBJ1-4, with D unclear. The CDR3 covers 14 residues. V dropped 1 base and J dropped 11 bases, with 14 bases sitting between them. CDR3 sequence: CASSLVPNRDKLFF. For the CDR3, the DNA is TGTGCCAGCAGTTTAGTCCCTAACCGTGACAAACTGTTTTTT.

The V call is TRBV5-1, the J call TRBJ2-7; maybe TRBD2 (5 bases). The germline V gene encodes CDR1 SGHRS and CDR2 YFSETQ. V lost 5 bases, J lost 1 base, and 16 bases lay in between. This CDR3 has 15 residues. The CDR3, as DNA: TGCGCCAGCAGTGGGGAGACGGTCCTTTCCTACGAGCAGTACTTC. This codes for CASSGETVLSYEQYF.

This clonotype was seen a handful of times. Here the CDR3 DNA reads TGTGCCAGCAGTGAAAGGACATTATATCAGCCCCAGCATTTT. This sequence encodes CASSERTLYQPQHF. The chain joins TRBV2 to TRBJ1-5; possible D gene TRBD1, 5 bases. This CDR3 is 14 amino acids long. CDR1 SNHLY and CDR2 FYNNEI come from the germline V gene. The germline V and J ends were trimmed by 2 bases and 5 bases, with 10 bases remaining between them. Full variable domain (remainder filled in from reference TRBV2 and TRBJ1-5): EPEVTQTPSHQVTQMGQEVILRCVPISNHLYFYWYRQILGQKVEFLVSFYNNEISEKSEIFDDQFSVERPDGSNFTLKIRSTKLEDSAMYFCASSERTLYQPQHFGDGTRLSIL.

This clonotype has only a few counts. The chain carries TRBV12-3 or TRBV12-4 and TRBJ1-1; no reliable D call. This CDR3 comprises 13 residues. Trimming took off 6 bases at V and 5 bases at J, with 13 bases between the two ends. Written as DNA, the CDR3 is TGTGCCAGCAGGCCGGGCCCGGGGACTGAAGCTTTCTTT. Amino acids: CASRPGPGTEAFF.